The rows below give T cell receptor beta chains drawn from one sample of a study of CD8 T cells in ankylosing spondylitis. TCRdb reprocessed the 5' RACE reads via MiXCR and lists one record per CDR3 protein. The data hold fewer than 550,000 distinct CDR3 sequences, with approximately 5% observed a single time. Sequenced: blood, either unsorted or a sorted T cell fraction (not recorded which). The receptors originated from a male donor with ankylosing spondylitis. CDR3s include the opening cysteine and the closing phenylalanine or tryptophan. The D gene is left open where the match is weak. Where a row states a size, it is once, few, many or the class of an expanded clone; other rows omit it.

DNA,CDR3,D,J,V,size
TGTGCCAGCAGTTCCAGACGGGGGGTTTACAATGAGCAGTTCTTC,CASSSRRGVYNEQFF,TRBD2,TRBJ2-1,TRBV6-2/TRBV6-3,many
TGTGCCAGCAGCTCCCGGGACAGGGTTGCCTACAATGAGCAGTTCTTC,CASSSRDRVAYNEQFF,TRBD1,TRBJ2-1,TRBV7-2,many
TGTGCCAGCACCCCTACCGGGGGTGGGGGAACCGGGGAGCTGTTTTTT,CASTPTGGGGTGELFF,-,TRBJ2-2,TRBV9,-
TGTGCCAGCAGCCAAGAGCGCTGGTCCTTAAGGTCCCGAGAGACCCAGTACTTC,CASSQERWSLRSRETQYF,-,TRBJ2-5,TRBV14,few
TGTGCCAGCAGTTACTCCCAGGGTGAAAGTGGCTACACCTTC,CASSYSQGESGYTF,-,TRBJ1-2,TRBV6-5,-
TGCGCCAGCAGCCAGGTCTGGCGGACGAACACTGAAGCTTTCTTT,CASSQVWRTNTEAFF,-,TRBJ1-1,TRBV4-3,many
TGTGCCAGCAGCATTGCTAGCGGTCTCAACAATGAGCAGTTCTTC,CASSIASGLNNEQFF,TRBD2,TRBJ2-1,TRBV7-9,many
TGTGCCAGCAGTTCAGGGGACACCGGACACCTCCACTTT,CASSSGDTGHLHF,-,TRBJ1-6,TRBV12-3/TRBV12-4,many
TGTGCCATCGAGGATCGGGGACGTCACAATGAGCAGTTCTTC,CAIEDRGRHNEQFF,-,TRBJ2-1,TRBV10-3,many
TGTGCCAGCAGTTGGGGAGGGGGTTATAATTCACCCCTCCACTTT,CASSWGGGYNSPLHF,-,TRBJ1-6,TRBV27,many
TGTGCCAGCAGCTTCCTCATTTCTCATAATGAGCAGTTCTTC,CASSFLISHNEQFF,-,TRBJ2-1,TRBV7-9,many
TGTGCCAGCTCAGAGGGGACATCCTACGAGCAGTACTTC,CASSEGTSYEQYF,-,TRBJ2-7,TRBV18,many
TGTGCCAGCGGTTGGTCTAACGGGGCCAACGTCCTGACTTTC,CASGWSNGANVLTF,-,TRBJ2-6,TRBV12-3/TRBV12-4,-
TGTGCCAGCAGCGTAGCTGAGGGACTAGCGGGAGCTAAGGAGCAGTTCTTC,CASSVAEGLAGAKEQFF,TRBD2,TRBJ2-1,TRBV9,many
TGTGCCAGCTCACCTCTAGGAGGCCCCGAGACCCAGTACTTC,CASSPLGGPETQYF,-,TRBJ2-5,TRBV18,many
TGCAGCGTTGCGACTGGCCAGGTACCGTGGGATACGCAGTATTTT,CSVATGQVPWDTQYF,-,TRBJ2-3,TRBV29-1,many
TGTGCCAGTAGTATCTTTTTCGGGGGGGACACTGAAGCTTTCTTT,CASSIFFGGDTEAFF,-,TRBJ1-1,TRBV19,few
TGCAGCGTTATAAGAGGGGACGAGACCCAGTACTTC,CSVIRGDETQYF,-,TRBJ2-5,TRBV29-1,many
TGTGCCAGCAGTCTCCAGGGGGCTCTTCCTGGAAACACCATATATTTT,CASSLQGALPGNTIYF,TRBD1,TRBJ1-3,TRBV6-1,many
TGCAGCGTGGCAGGGTTCGAAGGCTACACCTTC,CSVAGFEGYTF,-,TRBJ1-2,TRBV29-1,many
TGTGCCAGCAGTTTATCGGTGGGGAACACTGAAGCTTTCTTT,CASSLSVGNTEAFF,-,TRBJ1-1,TRBV12-3/TRBV12-4,many
TGCGCCAGCAGCCCGGCGGGGGATCCCACTTACGAGCAGTACTTC,CASSPAGDPTYEQYF,TRBD2,TRBJ2-7,TRBV5-1,many
TGTGCCAGCACCGTGAGAGGGGTACGGGAGACCCAGTACTTC,CASTVRGVRETQYF,-,TRBJ2-5,TRBV12-3/TRBV12-4,many
TGTGCCAGCAGCCTTTCTAGGGTGGGGCAGGATGAGCAGTTCTTC,CASSLSRVGQDEQFF,-,TRBJ2-1,TRBV7-3,many
TGTGCCAGCAGTTTATTCGGCAGTGGGCAAGAGACCCAGTACTTC,CASSLFGSGQETQYF,-,TRBJ2-5,TRBV12-3/TRBV12-4,many
TGTGCCAGCAGTTTAAGGCCTAGCGGGGGCCTCAGGGAGACCCAGTACTTC,CASSLRPSGGLRETQYF,TRBD2,TRBJ2-5,TRBV12-3/TRBV12-4,many
TGTGCCAGCAGTTACTCTGAGGGTCCGGACTCCGATACGCAGTATTTT,CASSYSEGPDSDTQYF,-,TRBJ2-3,TRBV6-5,-
TGTGCCAGCAGTCCGGGGCTAGCGAAGCAGTACTTC,CASSPGLAKQYF,-,TRBJ2-7,TRBV6-5,many
TGTGCCAGCAGCTTAGCCTCCGGGCTCCTTCAAGAGACCCAGTACTTC,CASSLASGLLQETQYF,-,TRBJ2-5,TRBV7-2,few
TGTGCCATCAGTGCCGGAGGGGGCAACACTGAAGCTTTCTTT,CAISAGGGNTEAFF,TRBD1,TRBJ1-1,TRBV10-3,many
TGCAGTGCTAGTAGGAGGTTGAACACTGAAGCTTTCTTT,CSASRRLNTEAFF,-,TRBJ1-1,TRBV20-1,many
TGTGCCAGCTCACCACGGAGGGACAGCGCGAACACTGAAGCTTTCTTT,CASSPRRDSANTEAFF,TRBD1,TRBJ1-1,TRBV18,few
TGCGCCAGCAGCCAAGGGCAGGGCGACACCGGGGAGCTGTTTTTT,CASSQGQGDTGELFF,-,TRBJ2-2,TRBV4-3,many
TGCAGTGCTCCTAGGGCAGGGGGGTCCTACGAGCAGTACTTC,CSAPRAGGSYEQYF,-,TRBJ2-7,TRBV20-1,many
TGTGCCAGCAGCGTGGGCCCGGGGGAGCAGTACTTC,CASSVGPGEQYF,-,TRBJ2-7,TRBV7-9,few
TGTGCCAGCAGCTTCAGGTCAGGGGGCAATGAGCAGTTCTTC,CASSFRSGGNEQFF,TRBD1,TRBJ2-1,TRBV5-6,many
TGTGCCAGCAGCTTAGCTCGGCTAGCGGGGGTAGGGGACAATGAGCAGTTCTTC,CASSLARLAGVGDNEQFF,TRBD2,TRBJ2-1,TRBV11-1,many
TGTGCCAGCAGCCAACAGAGGGGTCTCATTTACCGAATGGCTTTCTTT,CASSQQRGLIYRMAFF,-,TRBJ1-1,TRBV5-6,many
TGCGCCAGCAGTTCTACTATACTTAGGGGAGAGACCCAGTACTTC,CASSSTILRGETQYF,-,TRBJ2-5,TRBV5-1,many
TGCGCCAGCAGTCGGGGACTAGCGGGAGGTGCCGCCTACAATGAGCAGTTCTTC,CASSRGLAGGAAYNEQFF,TRBD2,TRBJ2-1,TRBV4-1,many